This TCR beta chain was identified in a study of blood T cell repertoires in COVID-19. Across the whole study: The samples span acute and convalescent COVID-19 from the United States, Italy and Spain. Sources were T cells, B-cell-depleted T cells, or PBMCs; the material itself was cDNA or gDNA.

Under the authors' procedure: Estimation of nucleated cell counts was performed using reference gene primer amplification. The method was immunoSEQ multiplex PCR; TCRdb's version includes in-frame clones alone and lacks a portion of them. The V and J calls and clone size come from that table; D and trimming were worked out from the DNA. The sample gives about 40,000 clones, 80% to 90% of which show up once; more than 7% is in the top ten. Sequencing was performed on peripheral blood. The sequence was obtained from a woman in her 70s with acute or convalescent COVID-19.

This chain's CDR3 is CASSLSRTGGNTIYF. The CDR3 DNA reads as TGTGCCAGCAGTTTATCCCGGACAGGGGGAAACACCATATATTTT. The chain joins TRBV27 to TRBJ1-3, with TRBD1 identical over 8 bases. CDR1 and CDR2 (germline): MNHEY, SMNVEV (reference sequence). The length of the CDR3 is 15 residues. V trimming: 0 bases; J trimming: 4 bases; junction bases outside the gene matches: 2.